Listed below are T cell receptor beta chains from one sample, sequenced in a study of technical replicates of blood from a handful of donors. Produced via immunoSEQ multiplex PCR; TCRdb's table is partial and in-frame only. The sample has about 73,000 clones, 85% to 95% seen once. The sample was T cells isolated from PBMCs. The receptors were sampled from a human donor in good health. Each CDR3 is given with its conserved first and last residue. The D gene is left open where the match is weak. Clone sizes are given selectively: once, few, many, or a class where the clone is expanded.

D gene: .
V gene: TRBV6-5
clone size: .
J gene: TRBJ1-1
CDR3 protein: CASSPFPGSEAFF
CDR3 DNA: TGTGCCAGCAGCCCATTCCCTGGCAGTGAAGCTTTCTTT

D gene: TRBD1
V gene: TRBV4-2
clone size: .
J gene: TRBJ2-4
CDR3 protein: CASSQTGEHIQYF
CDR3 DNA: TGTGCCAGCAGCCAAACAGGGGAGCACATTCAGTACTTC

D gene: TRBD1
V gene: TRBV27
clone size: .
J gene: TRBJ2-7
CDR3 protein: CASRRQGFSYEQYF
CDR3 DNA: TGTGCCAGCAGGCGACAGGGCTTCTCCTACGAGCAGTACTTC

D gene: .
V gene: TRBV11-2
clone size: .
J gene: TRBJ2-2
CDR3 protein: CASSLLAGTVGTGELFF
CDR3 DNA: TGTGCCAGCAGCTTACTGGCGGGGACAGTAGGCACCGGGGAGCTGTTTTTT

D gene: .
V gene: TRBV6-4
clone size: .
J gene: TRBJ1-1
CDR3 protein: CASSDTTYPTEAFF
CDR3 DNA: TGTGCCAGCAGTGATACGACATATCCGACTGAAGCTTTCTTT

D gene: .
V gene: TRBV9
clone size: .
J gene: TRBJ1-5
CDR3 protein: CASSLAVGQPQHF
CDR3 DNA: TGTGCCAGCAGCCTAGCTGTCGGTCAGCCCCAGCATTTT

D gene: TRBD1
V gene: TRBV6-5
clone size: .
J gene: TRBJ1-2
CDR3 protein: CASSYKEQGTSGYTF
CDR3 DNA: TGTGCCAGCAGTTACAAGGAACAGGGGACCTCGGGCTACACCTTC

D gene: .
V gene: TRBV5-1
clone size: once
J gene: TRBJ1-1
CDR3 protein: CASSLGQTFNTEAFF
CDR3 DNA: TGCGCCAGCAGCTTGGGACAGACCTTTAACACTGAAGCTTTCTTT

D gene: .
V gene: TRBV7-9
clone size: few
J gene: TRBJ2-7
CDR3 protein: CASSLEARWQYF
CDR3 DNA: TGTGCCAGCAGCTTAGAGGCTAGGTGGCAGTACTTC

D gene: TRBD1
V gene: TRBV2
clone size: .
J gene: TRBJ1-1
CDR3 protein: CASTESRTGGRTEAFF
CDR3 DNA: TGTGCCAGCACGGAGTCGAGGACAGGGGGCCGAACTGAAGCTTTCTTT

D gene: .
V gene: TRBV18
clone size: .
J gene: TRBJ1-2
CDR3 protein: CASSPLRGSYGYTF
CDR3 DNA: TGTGCCAGCTCACCGCTAAGGGGGAGCTATGGCTACACCTTC

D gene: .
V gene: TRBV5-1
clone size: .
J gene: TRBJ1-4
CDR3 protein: CASSFQGYGSNEKLFF
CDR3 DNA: TGCGCCAGCAGCTTTCAGGGATATGGGTCTAATGAAAAACTGTTTTTT

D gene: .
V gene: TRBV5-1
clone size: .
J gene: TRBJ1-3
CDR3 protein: CASSLDELGNTIYF
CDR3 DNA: TGCGCCAGCAGCTTGGATGAACTTGGAAACACCATATATTTT

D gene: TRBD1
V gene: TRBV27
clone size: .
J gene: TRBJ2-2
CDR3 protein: CASSSGTEANTGELFF
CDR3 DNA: TGTGCCAGCAGCTCCGGGACAGAAGCGAACACCGGGGAGCTGTTTTTT

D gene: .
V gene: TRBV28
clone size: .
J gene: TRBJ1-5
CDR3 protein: CASSVSLWGGQPQHF
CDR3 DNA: TGTGCCAGCAGTGTGTCCCTGTGGGGGGGTCAGCCCCAGCATTTT

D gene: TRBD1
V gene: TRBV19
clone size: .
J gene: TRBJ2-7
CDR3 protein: CASSIYQGAYEQYF
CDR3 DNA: TGTGCCAGTAGTATATATCAGGGGGCCTACGAGCAGTACTTC